This TCR beta chain emerged from a study of T-cell memory formation after mild COVID-19. Looking at the study overall: TCR clusters were mostly confined to one donor each.

In TCRdb, the 5' RACE reads were re-called with MiXCR into one record per CDR3 protein. The sample lists some 200,000 distinct CDR3 sequences, over 20% occurring once. Regarding the study as a whole: Contracting clones from day 15 to 85 had balanced CD4/CD8; later expanders favoured CD4+. SARS-CoV-2 specificity was not confirmed for second-wave clones peaking on day 37. Chiefly within CM and EM were the contracting CD4+ clones; CD8+ ones were within EMRA.

This clonotype has only a few counts. Its specificity is unknown. The CDR3 runs 13 residues. Germline V lookup: CDR1 SNHLY, CDR2 FYNNEI. Trimming removed 7 bases at V and 4 bases at J, with 13 bases between. The TCR comes from an adult woman who had mild COVID-19 (a few samples of this study predate the infection). Cell type and time point are not known. The material sequenced was PBMCs or a T cell subset sorted from them (not recorded which). The rearrangement uses TRBV2 and TRBJ1-2; maybe TRBD1 (6 bases). CDR3 DNA sequence: TGTGCCAGCATTACCAAGGACAGCTATGGCTACACCTTC. Translated: CASITKDSYGYTF.